These 30 T cell receptor beta chains share one sample of origin, sequenced in a study of cytomegalovirus exposure and HLA in healthy donors. PCR used 60 Vbeta primers and 13 Jbeta primers. The table came from immunoSEQ multiplex PCR; TCRdb's copy has only in-frame clones and leaves some out. The table records about 130,000 clones, about 78% of them present only once. Sequencing was carried out using PBMCs. The receptors were gathered from a human donor in good health.

J is TRBJ1-1 and V is TRBV11-2; maybe TRBD1 (5 bases). There are 14 residues in the CDR3. With 3 bases removed from V and 3 bases from J, the gap between germline ends came to 11 bases. The germline gives CDR1 SGHAT, CDR2 FQNNGV. This CDR3 reads CASSFRASDTEAFF. The CDR3 DNA is TGTGCCAGCAGCTTCAGGGCCAGTGACACTGAAGCTTTCTTT.

This clone has just a few counts. V usage is TRBV5-1 and J usage is TRBJ2-5; D is perhaps TRBD2 (7 bases). The CDR3 runs 17 residues. Germline assignment: CDR1 SGHRS and CDR2 YFSETQ. V was trimmed by 1 base and J by 2 bases, leaving 18 bases between them. The DNA for the CDR3 is TGCGCCAGCAGCTTGTGGAAGCGGGACATTTCACAAGAGACCCAGTACTTC. It codes for CASSLWKRDISQETQYF.

This clone was picked up a small number of times. This rearrangement joins TRBV4-3 to TRBJ1-2; D uncertain. The CDR3 consists of 16 residues. From germline, CDR1 is LGHNA and CDR2 YSLEER. V was trimmed by 0 bases and J by 5 bases, leaving 16 bases between them. The CDR3 DNA sequence: TGCGCCAGCAGCCAAGATCCCCGGGGAAGGACGTATGGCTACACCTTC. Its protein product is CASSQDPRGRTYGYTF.

The chain links TRBV10-3 to TRBJ2-7; possible D gene TRBD1, 5 bases. Deletions cut 6 bases from V and 2 bases from J, with 17 bases between. The CDR3 runs to 15 residues. Germline assignment: CDR1 ENHRY and CDR2 SYGVKD. The CDR3 here is CAISESPRQPYEQYF. The CDR3 bases are TGTGCCATCAGCGAATCCCCGAGACAGCCCTACGAGCAGTACTTC.

The rearrangement joins TRBV27 to TRBJ2-1; TRBD2 matches at 14 bases. The V segment lost 4 bases and the J segment 6 bases; nucleotides outside the gene matches: 8. The CDR3 covers 17 residues. Germline V gene lookup returns CDR1 MNHEY and CDR2 SMNVEV (reference sequence). The DNA of the CDR3 is TGTGCCAGCAGTTCGGAACCGGGACTAGCGGGAGTCAATGAGCAGTTCTTC. It specifies CASSSEPGLAGVNEQFF.

This chain joins TRBV6-4 and TRBJ2-2, with unresolved D. CDR3 length equals 13 residues. The germline V gene has CDR1 MRHNA and CDR2 SNTAGT. V was shortened by 6 bases and J by 2 bases, with 7 bases between the two germline ends. The CDR3: CASSEYNTGELFF. Written as DNA, the CDR3 is TGTGCCAGCAGCGAGTACAACACCGGGGAGCTGTTTTTT.

This clone came up once. This sequence joins TRBV7-2 and TRBJ2-7, with 9 bases identical to TRBD2. The CDR3 totals 17 residues. V shed 1 base, J shed 5 bases, and the junction held 12 bases outside the gene matches. The germline V gene has CDR1 SGHTA and CDR2 FQGNSA. Here the CDR3 reads CASSLVWSGGLGNEQYF. The CDR3 DNA follows: TGTGCCAGCAGCTTAGTGTGGAGCGGGGGGTTGGGGAACGAGCAGTACTTC.

In its sample, this clone was seen a few times. The V and J genes are TRBV30 and TRBJ2-3, with no clear D. V gave up 5 bases and J gave up 4 bases, with 7 bases separating them. Germline assignment: CDR1 GTSNPN and CDR2 SVGIG (reference sequence). The CDR3 runs 11 residues. CDR3 in DNA: TGTGCCTGGCGGTCGGCAGATACGCAGTATTTT. This translates into CAWRSADTQYF.

The chain links TRBV28 to TRBJ2-2, with 7 positions matching TRBD2. V shed 2 bases, J shed 1 base, and the junction held 4 bases outside the gene matches. CDR1 and CDR2 (germline): MDHEN, SYDVKM. The CDR3 covers 16 residues. The CDR3 sequence is CASSLNLAVNTGELFF. Here the CDR3 DNA reads TGTGCCAGCAGTTTAAATCTAGCGGTGAACACCGGGGAGCTGTTTTTT.

The CDR3 DNA reads as TGTGCCAGCAGTACCCGGGACAGGGGACGCAATCAGCCCCAGCATTTT. Its translation: CASSTRDRGRNQPQHF. This chain joins TRBV6-6 and TRBJ1-5; 10 nucleotides align to TRBD1. V trimming: 5 bases; J trimming: 2 bases; junction bases outside the gene matches: 6. The CDR3 sequence is 16 residues long. Germline V lookup: CDR1 MNHNY, CDR2 SVGAGI (reference sequence).

The V call is TRBV2, the J call TRBJ2-1; 7 bases fit TRBD2. V shed 6 bases, J shed 0 bases, and the junction held 8 bases outside the gene matches. The CDR3 is 16 residues long. Germline V lookup: CDR1 SNHLY, CDR2 FYNNEI. The CDR3 loop is CASRESGAVSYNEQFF. As DNA, the CDR3 is TGTGCCAGCAGAGAGAGCGGGGCAGTCTCCTACAATGAGCAGTTCTTC.

There are a few counts of this clone. The chain uses TRBV6-4 and TRBJ2-1; 10 bases are shared with TRBD2. The V segment lost 2 bases and the J segment 8 bases; nucleotides outside the gene matches: 9. The length of the CDR3 is 16 residues. Germline CDR1 MRHNA, CDR2 SNTAGT. This CDR3 is CASSDPLAGVKHEQFF. The CDR3 DNA reads as TGTGCCAGCAGTGACCCGCTAGCGGGAGTCAAGCATGAGCAGTTCTTC.

The rearrangement links TRBV30 to TRBJ1-2; D may be TRBD1 (5 bases). The CDR3 runs 13 residues. Germline V gives CDR1 GTSNPN, CDR2 SVGIG (reference sequence). V lost 0 bases and J lost 6, with 11 bases in between. The CDR3 bases are TGTGCCTGGAGTGTTAGAGTAGGGGATGGCTACACCTTC. This gives the protein CAWSVRVGDGYTF.

The CDR3 bases are TGTGCCAGCGACGAAAGTCGGACAGGGGCGACAGATACGCAGTATTTT. It yields the protein CASDESRTGATDTQYF. V usage is TRBV7-9 and J usage is TRBJ2-3; TRBD1 aligns across 9 bases. From germline, CDR1 is SEHNR and CDR2 FQNEAQ (reference sequence). Losses at the gene ends were 8 bases for V and 3 bases for J; bases not matched to a gene: 12. The CDR3 spans 16 residues.

This clone was seen once. The chain carries TRBV7-9 and TRBJ1-4, with 8 bases fitting TRBD1. V trimming: 0 bases; J trimming: 4 bases; junction bases outside the gene matches: 4. From germline, CDR1 is SEHNR and CDR2 FQNEAQ (reference sequence). This CDR3 contains 16 residues. The CDR3 spells CASSLAGTGVNEKLFF. The CDR3 nucleotides read TGTGCCAGCAGCTTAGCCGGGACAGGCGTTAATGAAAAACTGTTTTTT.

Only a few counts were recorded for this clone. Written as DNA, the CDR3 is TGCAGCGTTGAGAAGGACAGGGGGCATGGCTACACCTTC. Amino acids: CSVEKDRGHGYTF. V and J are TRBV29-1 and TRBJ1-2, with 11 nucleotides matching TRBD1. The length of the CDR3 is 13 residues. After removal of 3 bases from V and 6 bases from J, the junction contained 3 bases not matched to a gene. CDR1 is SQVTM and CDR2 is ANQGSEA in the germline V gene.

This clone was picked up a small number of times. The V gene is TRBV19, the J gene TRBJ1-2, with 9 positions matching TRBD1. With V trimmed by 5 bases and J by 6 bases, 10 bases remained unmatched. The CDR3 covers 15 residues. Per the germline V gene, CDR1 is LNHDA and CDR2 is SQIVND (reference sequence). CDR3 residues: CASSFMTGQGHGYTF. In nucleotides, the CDR3 is TGTGCCAGTAGTTTTATGACGGGACAGGGTCATGGCTACACCTTC.

This rearrangement joins TRBV10-3 to TRBJ1-2; maybe TRBD1 (6 bases). Between the trimmed V and J ends, which lost 7 bases and 4 bases, there was a span of 25 bases. The germline V gene has CDR1 ENHRY and CDR2 SYGVKD. The CDR3 runs to 17 residues. The CDR3 region is CAITAVGEGGFFYGYTF. CDR3 sequence (DNA): TGTGCCATCACCGCAGTGGGGGAGGGGGGGTTCTTCTATGGCTACACCTTC.

The DNA of the CDR3 is TGTGCCAGCCTGGAACGGATCGGGAATTCACCCCTCCACTTT. Amino acid sequence: CASLERIGNSPLHF. V and J are TRBV6-5 and TRBJ1-6; no clear D. V shed 8 bases and J shed 7 bases, with 15 bases lying between them. Germline-derived CDR1 and CDR2 are MNHEY and SVGAGI. This CDR3 comprises 14 residues.

The chain uses TRBV28 and TRBJ1-3, with TRBD1 identical over 9 bases. The V gene's germline CDR1 is MDHEN and CDR2 SYDVKM. This CDR3 has 18 amino acids. V was clipped by 5 bases and J by 2 bases; unmatched bases: 13. This CDR3 reads CASSPATGGYTAGNTIYF. The CDR3, as DNA: TGTGCCAGCAGTCCCGCGACAGGGGGATATACTGCTGGAAACACCATATATTTT.

CDR3 loop: CASSYSTSPGELFF. The DNA for the CDR3 is TGTGCCAGCAGTTACTCCACTAGTCCCGGGGAGCTGTTTTTT. The chain links TRBV6-5 to TRBJ2-2; tentatively, D is TRBD2 (5 bases). CDR1 is MNHEY, CDR2 SVGAGI, per germline. This CDR3 is built from 14 residues. Trimming stripped 0 bases from V and 6 bases from J, with 8 bases between.

This rearrangement joins TRBV20-1 to TRBJ2-1, with D possibly TRBD1 on 6 matching bases. Germline CDR1 DFQATT, CDR2 SNEGSKA (reference sequence). Trimming took off 6 bases at V and 12 bases at J, with 12 bases between the two ends. CDR3 length: 10 residues. The CDR3: CSAFGQLQFF. The CDR3 DNA sequence: TGCAGTGCGTTTGGACAGTTGCAGTTCTTC.

The chain has TRBV27 and TRBJ1-2; D is unresolved. V lost 4 bases and J 3 bases, leaving 12 bases between the germline ends. This CDR3 is built from 14 residues. Germline V lookup: CDR1 MNHEY, CDR2 SMNVEV (reference sequence). CDR3 region: CASSSTSPYYGYTF. CDR3 DNA sequence: TGTGCCAGCAGTTCCACATCCCCCTACTATGGCTACACCTTC.

The J gene is TRBJ2-1, the V gene TRBV30, with 8 bases that match TRBD2. With 5 bases clipped from V and 7 bases from J, the junction kept 4 bases outside the gene matches. Germline CDR1 GTSNPN, CDR2 SVGIG (reference sequence). The CDR3 loop spans 12 amino acids. The chain's CDR3 is CAWGTSRNEQFF. For the CDR3, the DNA is TGTGCCTGGGGGACTAGTAGGAATGAGCAGTTCTTC.

This clone showed up just once. The chain couples TRBV28 to TRBJ1-2; no reliable D call. CDR3 length equals 12 residues. CDR1 and CDR2 (germline): MDHEN, SYDVKM. V was cut by 7 bases and J by 2 bases, with 8 bases left in between. DNA of the CDR3: TGTGCCAGCAACGCGGGGAACTATGGCTACACCTTC. Encoded protein: CASNAGNYGYTF.

V usage is TRBV4-3 and J usage is TRBJ2-4, with TRBD1 identical over 9 bases. The CDR3 totals 20 residues. Germline CDR1 and CDR2: LGHNA and YSLEER. V dropped 0 bases and J dropped 3; count of bases not matched to a gene: 15. Here the CDR3 DNA reads TGCGCCAGCAGCCAAGAAAGACAGGGGGGTACCAAGTTTGGCAAAAACATTCAGTACTTC. This encodes CASSQERQGGTKFGKNIQYF.

Regarding this clone: At the DNA level, this CDR3 is encoded by other sequences in the same sample as well. The chain uses TRBV6-6 and TRBJ2-2, with D perhaps TRBD1 (6 bases). Trimming left V 2 bases short and J 3 bases short, with 10 bases between. Germline assignment: CDR1 MNHNY and CDR2 SVGAGI (reference sequence). The CDR3 is 15 residues long. The CDR3 reads CASSYLSGDTGELFF. CDR3 in DNA: TGTGCCAGCAGTTACCTATCAGGGGACACCGGGGAGCTGTTTTTT.

CDR3 loop: CASSALGGAFGYTF. Here the CDR3 DNA reads TGCGCCAGCAGTGCTTTAGGGGGAGCCTTCGGCTACACCTTC. The genes are TRBV5-1 and TRBJ1-2; TRBD1 is a possible D gene (6 bases). The length of the CDR3 is 14 residues. From germline, CDR1 is SGHRS and CDR2 YFSETQ. Trimming shortened V by 5 bases and J by 8 bases, and 19 bases separated the two germline ends.

The chain employs TRBV5-4 and TRBJ2-5; TRBD2 matches at 8 bases. Germline trimming cut 4 bases from V and 5 bases from J; bases unmatched to any gene: 4. This CDR3 spans 13 amino acids. The germline gives CDR1 SGHNT, CDR2 YYREEE (reference sequence). The CDR3 protein is CASSRTSGETQYF. CDR3 nucleotide sequence: TGTGCCAGCAGCCGAACTAGCGGCGAGACCCAGTACTTC.

This sequence joins TRBV30 and TRBJ2-4; D unclear. V was shortened by 0 bases and J by 0 bases, with 18 bases between the two germline ends. CDR1 is GTSNPN, CDR2 SVGIG, per germline (reference sequence). The CDR3 has 18 amino acids. Written as DNA, the CDR3 is TGTGCCTGGAGTGTACGACTCTCTAGTCTCCTAGCCAAAAACATTCAGTACTTC. Translating gives CAWSVRLSSLLAKNIQYF.